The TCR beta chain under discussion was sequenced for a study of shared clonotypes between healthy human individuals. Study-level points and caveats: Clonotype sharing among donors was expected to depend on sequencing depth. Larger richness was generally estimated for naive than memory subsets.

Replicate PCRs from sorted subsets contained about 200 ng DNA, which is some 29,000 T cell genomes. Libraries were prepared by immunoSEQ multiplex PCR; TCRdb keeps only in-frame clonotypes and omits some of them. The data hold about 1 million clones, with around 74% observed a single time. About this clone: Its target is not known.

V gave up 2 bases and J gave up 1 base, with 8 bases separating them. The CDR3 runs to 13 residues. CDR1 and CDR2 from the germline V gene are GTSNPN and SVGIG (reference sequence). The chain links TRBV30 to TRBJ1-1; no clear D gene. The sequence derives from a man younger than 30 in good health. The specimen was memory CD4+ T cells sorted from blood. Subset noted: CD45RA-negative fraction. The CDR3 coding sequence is TGTGCCTGGAGTCGCGAAACGAACACTGAAGCTTTCTTT. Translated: CAWSRETNTEAFF.